The 19 T cell receptor beta chains given below trace back to one sample, sequenced in a study of tumor-infiltrating lymphocytes in oesophageal squamous cell carcinoma. TCRdb passed the PCR reads through MiXCR, listing each CDR3 protein once. This sample has about 20,000 distinct CDR3 sequences, with around two fifths found just once. The sample comprised blood. These receptors were obtained from a male donor with esophageal squamous cell carcinoma.

V usage is TRBV6-1 and J usage is TRBJ2-3; the match to TRBD1 covers 9 bases. CDR1 is MNHNS, CDR2 SASEGT, per germline. This CDR3 region has 12 residues. The trim removed 6 bases at V and 15 bases at J, leaving 10 bases unmatched. DNA of the CDR3: TGTGCCAGCAGGGTCGGGACAGGGTTGACTTATTTT. Translating gives CASRVGTGLTYF.

This clonotype was seen a single time. The CDR3 does not close with the conserved phenylalanine or tryptophan, likely indicating a read error. Because the CDR3's place on the DNA is in doubt, the DNA is left out and the CDR3 is given as listed by TCRdb. The chain links TRBV12-3 or TRBV12-4 to TRBJ2-5; the DNA was not compared with TRBD2, the D call given in the table. The CDR3 is 17 amino acids long, termini counted. This chain's CDR3 is CASSFSGVNNSPLHFGN.

The V call is TRBV11-1, the J call TRBJ2-5, with TRBD2 identical over 8 bases. With the DNA end fitting TRBJ2-1 better, the J assignment may be wrong. Per germline, CDR1 SGHAT and CDR2 FQDESV (reference sequence). The CDR3 runs 16 residues. CDR3 in DNA: TGTGCCAGCAGGATTAGCGGGACCCTATCCTACAATGAGCAGTTCTTC. Amino acid sequence: CASRISGTLSYNEQFF.

J is TRBJ2-7 and V is TRBV7-6, with 7 bases aligning to TRBD2. The J call may be faulty, since TRBJ2-1 better matches the DNA end. CDR3 length: 18 amino acids. Germline CDR1 is SGHVS and CDR2 is FNYEAQ. The CDR3 nucleotides are TGTGCCAGCAGCTTATCTGCCCCACCGGGACTAAGGTACAATGAGCAGTTCTTC. Protein: CASSLSAPPGLRYNEQFF.

The CDR3 coding sequence is TGTGCCAGCAGGTTTCGACTAGCGGGAGGTCAAGAGACCCAGTACTTC. Its protein is CASRFRLAGGQETQYF. The chain employs TRBV27 and TRBJ2-5, with TRBD2 identical over 13 bases. Germline lookup yields CDR1 MNHEY and CDR2 SMNVEV (reference sequence). The CDR3 is made up of 16 amino acids. V shed 6 bases and J 2 bases; nucleotides not matched to a gene: 6.

The table lists this clonotype with a few counts. The chain joins TRBV5-1 to TRBJ2-2, with D possibly being TRBD1 (6 bases). With 4 bases removed from V and 4 bases from J, the gap between germline ends came to 11 bases. Germline V gene data show CDR1 as SGHRS and CDR2 as YFSETQ. CDR3 length equals 14 residues. CDR3 in amino acids: CASSNGQPTGELFF. DNA of the CDR3: TGCGCCAGCAGCAATGGACAGCCCACCGGGGAGCTGTTTTTT. The variable domain in full, with the rest retrieved from reference TRBV5-1 and TRBJ2-2, is KAGVTQTPRYLIKTRGQQVTLSCSPISGHRSVSWYQQTPGQGLQFLFEYFSETQRNKGNFPGRFSGRQFSNSRSEMNVSTLELGDSALYLCASSNGQPTGELFFGEGSRLTVL.

Many counts were recorded for this clonotype. The chain uses TRBV4-1 and TRBJ2-1; 8 bases agree with TRBD2. The length of the CDR3 is 19 residues. The V gene's germline CDR1 is MGHRA and CDR2 YSYEKL. J gave up 0 bases and V 2 bases, and 12 bases lay outside the gene matches. The CDR3 sequence is CASSQPSGGGRHSYNEQFF. As DNA, the CDR3 is TGCGCCAGCAGCCAACCCTCCGGGGGCGGGAGGCACTCCTACAATGAGCAGTTCTTC.

This clonotype has a count of ten or more. V and J are TRBV13 and TRBJ2-1; 10 positions agree with TRBD2. J gave up 0 bases and V 6 bases, and 8 bases lay outside the gene matches. CDR1 and CDR2 from the germline V gene are PRHDT and FYEKMQ (reference sequence). The CDR3 is 17 residues long. CDR3 region: CASSGQREGSSYNEQFF. The CDR3 DNA reads TGTGCCAGCAGTGGACAGCGGGAGGGGAGCTCCTACAATGAGCAGTTCTTC.

This clonotype was recorded many times. This may stem from a read error, because a much larger clone lies one nucleotide away. The rearrangement links TRBV7-2 to TRBJ2-5; TRBD2 matches at 12 bases. Germline loops: CDR1 SGHTA, CDR2 FQGNSA. This CDR3 has 16 residues. V dropped 5 bases and J dropped 11; count of bases not matched to a gene: 15. This chain's CDR3 is CASSDRTSGTRNEQYF. The CDR3, as DNA: TGTGCCAGCAGCGACCGGACTAGCGGGACAAGGAATGAGCAGTACTTC.

This clonotype was observed a handful of times. The chain links TRBV7-2 to TRBJ2-1, with TRBD2 matching 8 bases. The CDR3 has 15 amino acids. With V trimmed by 5 bases and J by 9 bases, 12 bases remained unmatched. CDR1 and CDR2 from the germline V gene are SGHTA and FQGNSA. The CDR3 sequence: CASSPIAGKGVEQFF. The DNA for the CDR3 is TGTGCCAGCAGCCCAATAGCGGGAAAGGGAGTTGAGCAGTTCTTC. The full variable domain, in which reference TRBV7-2 and TRBJ2-1 provide the parts outside the CDR3, is GAGVSQSPSNKVTEKGKDVELRCDPISGHTALYWYRQSLGQGLEFLIYFQGNSAPDKSGLPSDRFSAERTGGSVSTLTIQRTQQEDSAVYLCASSPIAGKGVEQFFGPGTRLTVL.

This clonotype was observed at least ten times. The CDR3 DNA reads TGTGCCAGCAGCTTAGGGCAGTTCAGCACCGGGGAGCTGTTTTTT. The encoded protein is CASSLGQFSTGELFF. The V and J genes are TRBV7-6 and TRBJ2-2, with unresolved D. Trimming cost V 1 base and J 4 bases, with 10 bases left between them. The CDR3 is 15 amino acids. Germline V CDR1 and CDR2: SGHVS, FNYEAQ.

The V and J genes are TRBV7-9 and TRBJ1-4; 7 bases are a match to TRBD1. This CDR3 comprises 15 residues. The germline V gene has CDR1 SEHNR and CDR2 FQNEAQ (reference sequence). Trimming at V came to 2 bases and at J to 6 bases, leaving 6 bases not matched to a gene. This CDR3 is CASSLRTGSYEKLFF. As DNA, the CDR3 is TGTGCCAGCAGCTTAAGGACAGGCTCTTATGAAAAACTGTTTTTT.

The chain couples TRBV6-1 to TRBJ2-5; 12 nucleotides line up with TRBD1. The J call is doubtful: the DNA matches TRBJ2-7 better. CDR3 length equals 12 residues. CDR1 is MNHNS, CDR2 SASEGT, per germline. CDR3 DNA: TGTGCCATGGGACAGGGGGCTTACGAGCAGTACTTC. This sequence encodes CAMGQGAYEQYF.

This clonotype has just a few counts. The chain carries TRBV7-8 and TRBJ2-7; 7 nucleotides line up with TRBD1. The end of the DNA is better explained by TRBJ1-2, so the J call may be wrong. This CDR3 comprises 15 residues. The germline V gene encodes CDR1 SGHVS and CDR2 FQNEAQ. This CDR3 reads CASSPLTGVNYGYTF. For the CDR3, the DNA is TGTGCCAGCAGCCCCCTAACAGGGGTTAACTATGGCTACACCTTC.

By share, this clonotype ranks as medium-sized (0.01 to 0.1%). The chain combines TRBV7-3 with TRBJ2-3, with a possible D match to TRBD2 (6 bases). V dropped 5 bases and J dropped 1 base, with 22 bases sitting between them. Germline lookup yields CDR1 SGHTA and CDR2 FQGTGA. There are 18 residues in the CDR3. CDR3 sequence: CASSLLGVQRARTDTQYF. In nucleotides, the CDR3 is TGTGCCAGCAGCCTATTGGGGGTTCAGCGGGCCCGCACAGATACGCAGTATTTT.

This clonotype was seen many times. The chain has TRBV12-3 or TRBV12-4 and TRBJ2-7, with D possibly matching TRBD2 (6 bases). The CDR3 has 14 amino acids. Deletions cut 7 bases from V and 2 bases from J, with 15 bases between. CDR3 sequence: CASTLGGWAYEQYF. The CDR3 coding sequence is TGTGCCAGCACCTTGGGGGGATGGGCCTACGAGCAGTACTTC.

The chain links TRBV7-2 to TRBJ2-1; D remains ambiguous. The CDR3 has 14 residues. CDR1 and CDR2 from the germline V gene are SGHTA and FQGNSA. Trimming removed 0 bases at V and 5 bases at J, with 8 bases between. The CDR3 here is CASSLARPDNEQFF. DNA of the CDR3: TGTGCCAGCAGCTTAGCTCGGCCGGACAATGAGCAGTTCTTC.

Details on this clonotype: One junction end disagrees with the germline gene, perhaps due to a read error. The chain carries TRBV7-3 and TRBJ2-6; D tentatively reads TRBD1 or TRBD2 (7 bases each). This CDR3 comprises 15 residues. The V gene's germline CDR1 is SGHTA and CDR2 FQGTGA. This chain's CDR3 is CASSPTSDAGTVLRF. DNA of the CDR3: TGTGCCAGCAGCCCTACTAGCGACGCGGGGACAGTTCTTCGGTTC.

The rearrangement links TRBV28 to TRBJ2-5; D possibly corresponds to TRBD1 (6 bases). Germline loops: CDR1 MDHEN, CDR2 SYDVKM. With 4 bases removed from V and 11 bases from J, the gap between germline ends came to 17 bases. The CDR3 is 13 amino acids. The chain's CDR3 is CASSSQGYNEQYF. CDR3 coding DNA: TGTGCCAGCAGTTCACAGGGTTACAATGAGCAGTACTTC.